Reported below is one T cell receptor (beta chain). This clone was seen only a few times. Its cognate antigen has yet to be identified. Per-base quality was not reported, and no clone a single base away is much larger than it. The record originates from a study of control samples from healthy donors and cancer patients (dated by TCRdb to 2020 to 2021). The protocol used for the library was the immunoSEQ multiplex PCR assay. TCRdb retrieved this table from immuneACCESS and kept in-frame rearrangements only. Not all clones are present; in checked studies, unresolved V genes account for under half, and no reason is known for the remainder. This sample has about 150,000 clones in its table, and around 94% of those were observed once. The top ten clones comprise around 1.5% of the sample. The sample consisted of blood. The receptor was isolated from a young woman in good health.

The DNA sequence is given as TGTGCCAGCAGCCAAGATGGGACTAGCGTAGATACGCAGTATTTT. It codes for CASSQDGTSVDTQYF. The chain links TRBV4-2 with TRBJ2-3; 10 central bases correspond to TRBD2. According to the germline V gene, CDR1 reads LGHNA and CDR2 reads YNFKEQ. Its CDR3 holds 15 amino acids, cysteine through phenylalanine. The read is trimmed to its CDR3 DNA, 45 bases read in frame from base 1. The germline V end is reduced by 0 bases and the J end by 5 bases; junction bases left unmatched: 2.